This T cell receptor beta chain was observed in a study of blood T cell repertoires in COVID-19. Study as a whole: Acute and convalescent COVID-19 specimens originated in the United States, Italy and Spain.

Germline CDR1 reads SGDLS; CDR2 reads YYNGEE. The CDR3 sequence is 15 residues long. J lost 2 bases, V lost 4 bases, and 5 bases had no gene match. Only in-frame clones appear in the TCRdb table, and some are missing; sequencing was by immunoSEQ multiplex PCR. The sample lists roughly 310,000 clones, over 75% occurring once. The sequence was obtained from a woman between 40 and 50 years old who had recovered from COVID-19. The chain links TRBV9 to TRBJ2-3; 9 positions match TRBD2. What was sequenced was PBMCs or T cells enriched from blood (not recorded which). This CDR3 is CASSLSGGTTDTQYF. CDR3 bases: TGTGCCAGCAGCCTTAGCGGGGGAACCACAGATACGCAGTATTTT.